The 20 T cell receptor beta chains given below trace back to one sample, sequenced in a study of early T cells in non-severe SARS-CoV-2 infection. Via MiXCR, TCRdb re-called the 5' RACE reads, giving one row per CDR3 protein. The sample records 45,000 to 70,000 distinct CDR3 sequences, 7.7% being singletons. The sequences come from whole blood, collected at baseline. These receptors all stem from an adult who was a healthcare worker with PCR-confirmed SARS-CoV-2 infection or an uninfected control (not recorded which).

This clonotype was observed many times. The chain combines TRBV27 with TRBJ1-5, with unresolved D. Germline loops: CDR1 MNHEY, CDR2 SMNVEV (reference sequence). V lost 3 bases and J 6 bases, leaving 6 bases between the germline ends. This CDR3 region has 12 residues. The CDR3 DNA sequence: TGTGCCAGCAGTTTTTCCGGTCAGCCCCAGCATTTT. It codes for CASSFSGQPQHF.

This clonotype has ten or more counts. The rearrangement joins TRBV10-3 to TRBJ2-2; D is unclear. The CDR3 sequence is 15 residues long. Germline CDR1 reads ENHRY; CDR2 reads SYGVKD. Trimming removed 0 bases from V and 7 bases from J, with 12 bases in between. Here the CDR3 reads CAISESTTWGGELFF. CDR3 nucleotide sequence: TGTGCCATCAGTGAGTCGACAACGTGGGGCGGGGAGCTGTTTTTT.

The chain recombines TRBV6-5 with TRBJ2-7, with TRBD2 matching over 10 bases. With V trimmed by 0 bases and J by 6 bases, 5 bases remained unmatched. CDR1 and CDR2 (germline): MNHEY, SVGAGI. The CDR3 spans 15 residues. Here the CDR3 reads CASSYSGLAWVEQYF. As DNA, the CDR3 is TGTGCCAGCAGTTACTCGGGACTAGCGTGGGTCGAGCAGTACTTC.

This clonotype was counted between two and nine times. The J gene is TRBJ2-7, the V gene TRBV19; D possibly corresponds to TRBD2 (5 bases). V lost 5 bases to trimming and J lost 1 base, with 18 bases between them. The CDR3 loop spans 16 amino acids. Germline CDR1 and CDR2: LNHDA and SQIVND (reference sequence). In DNA, the CDR3 is TGTGCCAGTAGTCCAAGGCGGGCCTTCCTATCCTACGAGCAGTACTTC. It codes for CASSPRRAFLSYEQYF.

This chain connects TRBV7-3 to TRBJ2-2; TRBD2 matches at 7 bases. This CDR3 is 16 amino acids long. Germline CDR1 SGHTA, CDR2 FQGTGA. J lost 4 bases, V lost 1 base, and 6 bases had no gene match. CDR3 in amino acids: CASSLNSLAATGELFF. CDR3 nucleotides: TGTGCCAGCAGCTTAAACTCCCTAGCGGCCACCGGGGAGCTGTTTTTT.

A single count supports this clonotype. The junction and the germline gene differ at one end; a read error may be behind it. This sequence joins TRBV11-3 and TRBJ2-2; weak D call: TRBD2 (6 bases). Germline CDR1 SGHNT, CDR2 YENEEA. The CDR3 totals 17 residues. CDR3 sequence reads: CVSSLGPGASYTGELFF. The CDR3 DNA is TGTGTCAGCAGCTTAGGGCCGGGAGCATCATACACCGGGGAGCTGTTTTTT.

This clonotype was detected ten times or more. The chain couples TRBV28 to TRBJ2-1; D call uncertain. Trimming left V 5 bases short and J 8 bases short, with 22 bases between. In germline, CDR1 is MDHEN, CDR2 SYDVKM. The CDR3 extends over 16 amino acids. This chain's CDR3 is CASSPQDTEAIYEQFF. CDR3 DNA: TGTGCCAGCAGTCCGCAAGACACAGAAGCTATTTATGAGCAGTTCTTC.

The rearrangement uses TRBV4-1 and TRBJ2-7, with D tentatively TRBD1 (6 bases). The CDR3 consists of 14 residues. Germline values: CDR1 MGHRA, CDR2 YSYEKL. Trimming stripped 1 base from V and 1 base from J, with 8 bases between. CDR3 nucleotides: TGCGCCAGCAGCCAAGTAGACAGGTCCTACGAGCAGTACTTC. Residues: CASSQVDRSYEQYF.

The V gene is TRBV12-3 or TRBV12-4, the J gene TRBJ2-7, with 10 nucleotides matching TRBD2. The CDR3 is made up of 15 amino acids. After removal of 6 bases from V and 2 bases from J, the junction contained 7 bases not matched to a gene. The CDR3 here is CASSRTSGIPYEQYF. For the CDR3, the DNA is TGTGCCAGCAGCCGAACTAGCGGGATTCCCTACGAGCAGTACTTC.

This clonotype was counted a few times. The genes are TRBV14 and TRBJ2-3; no clear D. There are 15 residues in the CDR3. Per germline, CDR1 SGHDN and CDR2 FVKESK. V shed 1 base and J shed 4 bases, with 12 bases lying between them. The CDR3 reads CASSQGEFGADTQYF. CDR3 nucleotides: TGTGCCAGCAGCCAAGGGGAATTTGGCGCAGATACGCAGTATTTT.

This clonotype was seen only a few times. The chain combines TRBV2 with TRBJ1-1; 11 bases are shared with TRBD1. J gave up 5 bases and V 7 bases, and 6 bases lay outside the gene matches. The CDR3 length is 14 residues. The germline V gene has CDR1 SNHLY and CDR2 FYNNEI. The CDR3: CASTRDRGLTEAFF. DNA for the CDR3: TGTGCCAGCACTCGGGACAGGGGGTTAACTGAAGCTTTCTTT.

This clonotype was found many times. The chain recombines TRBV7-9 with TRBJ1-4, with D unclear. The CDR3 length is 15 residues. Between the trimmed V and J ends, which lost 1 base and 2 bases, there was a span of 8 bases. Germline lookup yields CDR1 SEHNR and CDR2 FQNEAQ (reference sequence). The CDR3 region is CASSLDWATNEKLFF. The CDR3 DNA follows: TGTGCCAGCAGCTTAGACTGGGCGACTAATGAAAAACTGTTTTTT.

The V and J genes are TRBV20-1 and TRBJ2-3; TRBD2 matches at 12 bases. Germline loops: CDR1 DFQATT, CDR2 SNEGSKA (reference sequence). J gave up 7 bases and V 5 bases, and 10 bases lay outside the gene matches. The CDR3 loop spans 15 amino acids. CDR3 nucleotide sequence: TGCAGTGCTTCTGCGACTAGCGGGAGTTTAAATACGCAGTATTTT. It encodes CSASATSGSLNTQYF.

This clonotype was observed many times. The chain couples TRBV20-1 to TRBJ1-1; TRBD1 matches 7 bases. J lost 0 bases, V lost 2 bases, and 12 bases had no gene match. Germline V gives CDR1 DFQATT, CDR2 SNEGSKA (reference sequence). The CDR3 runs to 17 residues. CDR3 DNA: TGCAGTGCTAGAAAAAGGACAGGCGCTCATATGAACACTGAAGCTTTCTTT. It encodes CSARKRTGAHMNTEAFF.

This clonotype was observed at least ten times. The chain joins TRBV12-3 or TRBV12-4 to TRBJ2-2, with 12 bases fitting TRBD1. This CDR3 region has 15 residues. V shed 6 bases, J shed 6 bases, and the junction held 5 bases outside the gene matches. The CDR3 DNA reads TGTGCCAGCAGCTGGGACAGGGGGCCCGCCGGGGAGCTGTTTTTT. Translated, it gives CASSWDRGPAGELFF.

This clonotype was seen repeatedly, ten times or more. The V call is TRBV23-1, the J call TRBJ2-7; 9 bases are shared with TRBD1. TRBV23-1 qualifies as an ORF whose function is uncertain. The junction had 8 bases not matched to a gene; V was cut back by 7 bases and J by 4 bases. The CDR3 covers 14 residues. In nucleotides, the CDR3 is TGCGCCAGCACAATCCGGACAGGGGATTACGAGCAGTACTTC. Translated, it gives CASTIRTGDYEQYF.

At least ten counts were recorded for this clonotype. The chain carries TRBV28 and TRBJ2-5; the D gene is possibly TRBD2 (6 bases). Per germline, CDR1 MDHEN and CDR2 SYDVKM. The CDR3 is 14 amino acids. The ends were cut back, 6 bases at V and 5 bases at J, with 16 bases in the middle. The CDR3 reads CASSRWGVGETQYF. The CDR3 DNA is TGTGCCAGCAGCCGCTGGGGGGTCGGGGAGACCCAGTACTTC.

V is TRBV7-9 and J is TRBJ2-5; D is perhaps TRBD1 (6 bases). Germline CDR1 and CDR2: SEHNR and FQNEAQ (reference sequence). V dropped 1 base and J dropped 5 bases, with 14 bases sitting between them. This CDR3 contains 15 residues. CDR3 coding DNA: TGTGCCAGCAGCTTAGGGGGGCGAGCATCGGAGACCCAGTACTTC. Its translation is CASSLGGRASETQYF.

The CDR3 region has the DNA TGTGCCAGCAGCTTAAGTTTCCGATTGAGCGGGAGTGGGGCAGATACGCAGTATTTT. This gives the protein CASSLSFRLSGSGADTQYF. V and J are TRBV7-2 and TRBJ2-3, with 8 bases fitting TRBD2. Germline-derived CDR1 and CDR2 are SGHTA and FQGNSA. There are 19 residues in the CDR3. The V gene end was trimmed by 2 bases and the J gene end by 4 bases; junction bases not matched to a gene: 17.

This clonotype was seen a few times. CDR3 DNA: TGTGCCACCAAGATCAGAAGAGGATTAGGAGAGACCCAGTACTTC. Translated, it gives CATKIRRGLGETQYF. The chain recombines TRBV19 with TRBJ2-5; the D is unclear. The CDR3 spans 15 residues. Germline CDR1 LNHDA, CDR2 SQIVND (reference sequence). Trimming shortened V by 10 bases and J by 4 bases, and 22 bases separated the two germline ends.